Each of the 31 T cell receptor beta chains below was sequenced from the same sample in a study of shared clonotypes between healthy human individuals. Measured with immunoSEQ multiplex PCR; TCRdb has only the in-frame clones, and not every one. The table includes 550,000 to 700,000 clones, about 80% detected once. Sequencing was done on a sample of memory CD4+ T cells sorted from blood. Subset in this sample: CD45RA-negative fraction. These receptors originate from a woman aged 30 to 39 in good health.

The chain carries TRBV27 and TRBJ2-3; TRBD2 matches 16 bases. Germline CDR1 is MNHEY and CDR2 is SMNVEV (reference sequence). This CDR3 has 18 residues. The V gene end was trimmed by 9 bases and the J gene end by 6 bases; junction bases not matched to a gene: 15. The CDR3, as DNA: TGTGCCAGAAACCCCTGGGACGGGACTAGCGGGAGGGTCGATACGCAGTATTTT. As protein: CARNPWDGTSGRVDTQYF.

The gene calls are TRBV9 and TRBJ2-1; D is perhaps TRBD2 (6 bases). CDR3 length: 17 amino acids. Between the trimmed V and J ends, which lost 0 bases and 0 bases, there was a span of 13 bases. Germline CDR1 reads SGDLS; CDR2 reads YYNGEE. CDR3 sequence reads: CASSVASTRSSYNEQFF. As DNA, the CDR3 is TGTGCCAGCAGCGTAGCTTCGACTAGGAGCTCCTACAATGAGCAGTTCTTC.

This chain connects TRBV6-1 to TRBJ2-1; 8 nucleotides agree with TRBD2. With 6 bases clipped from V and 6 bases from J, the junction kept 7 bases outside the gene matches. This CDR3 has 14 amino acids. Germline CDR1 and CDR2: MNHNS and SASEGT. The CDR3 nucleotides are TGTGCCAGCAGGGCTAGCGGGCCCTCCAATGAGCAGTTCTTC. This gives the protein CASRASGPSNEQFF.

This clone turned up a few times. The chain couples TRBV6-1 to TRBJ1-4, with 7 bases identical to TRBD1. This CDR3 contains 15 residues. V was clipped by 6 bases and J by 3 bases; unmatched bases: 7. The germline V gene has CDR1 MNHNS and CDR2 SASEGT. The CDR3 coding sequence is TGTGCCAGCAGCGACCAAACAGGGGCTAATGAAAAACTGTTTTTT. Translating it yields CASSDQTGANEKLFF.

The chain employs TRBV5-1 and TRBJ2-7; tentatively, D is TRBD2 (5 bases). Germline V gene lookup returns CDR1 SGHRS and CDR2 YFSETQ. Trimming stripped 4 bases from V and 2 bases from J, with 13 bases between. CDR3 size: 14 residues. The CDR3 region has the DNA TGCGCCAGCAGCGAGGGTGGCAGTCCCTACGAGCAGTACTTC. Translation gives CASSEGGSPYEQYF.

The sample holds a few counts of this clone. The chain joins TRBV5-4 to TRBJ1-3; D gene ambiguous. The CDR3 length is 15 residues. The germline V gene encodes CDR1 SGHNT and CDR2 YYREEE (reference sequence). The germline V and J ends were trimmed by 4 bases and 2 bases, with 13 bases remaining between them. In DNA, the CDR3 is TGTGCCAGCAGCCCCTTTGGCGGGGCTGGAAACACCATATATTTT. Translation: CASSPFGGAGNTIYF.

The rearrangement joins TRBV7-2 to TRBJ2-7, with D unclear. Per the germline V gene, CDR1 is SGHTA and CDR2 is FQGNSA. This CDR3 has 15 amino acids. V lost 1 base and J lost 2, with 12 bases in between. CDR3 residues: CASSLGPSPPYEQYF. The CDR3 nucleotides read TGTGCCAGCAGCTTAGGACCGAGTCCCCCCTACGAGCAGTACTTC.

In nucleotides, the CDR3 is TGTGCCAGCATCATAGGGAACTCTGGAAACACCATATATTTT. It encodes CASIIGNSGNTIYF. The chain is built from TRBV2 and TRBJ1-3; the D is unclear. Trimming cost V 7 bases and J 0 bases, with 10 bases left between them. Looked up from germline, CDR1 is SNHLY and CDR2 is FYNNEI. The CDR3 sequence is 14 residues long.

The chain couples TRBV11-2 to TRBJ1-5; D unresolved. The germline gives CDR1 SGHAT, CDR2 FQNNGV. V dropped 0 bases and J dropped 7 bases, with 13 bases sitting between them. The CDR3 runs 15 residues. CDR3 coding DNA: TGTGCCAGCAGCTTAGAGGGGTCGGAGGCGCAGCCCCAGCATTTT. It encodes CASSLEGSEAQPQHF. Full variable domain (missing parts from reference TRBV11-2 and TRBJ1-5): EAGVAQSPRYKIIEKRQSVAFWCNPISGHATLYWYQQILGQGPKLLIQFQNNGVVDDSQLPKDRFSAERLKGVDSTLKIQPAKLEDSAVYLCASSLEGSEAQPQHFGDGTRLSIL.

The chain is built from TRBV10-1 and TRBJ2-2; D call uncertain. The CDR3 extends over 15 amino acids. Per germline, CDR1 WNHNN and CDR2 SYGVQD (reference sequence). Trimming cost V 3 bases and J 1 base, with 9 bases left between them. This CDR3 is CASSDIIGNTGELFF. The DNA for the CDR3 is TGCGCCAGCAGTGATATAATAGGGAACACCGGGGAGCTGTTTTTT.

The chain recombines TRBV10-2 with TRBJ1-5, with D possibly matching TRBD1 (6 bases). Per the germline V gene, CDR1 is WSHSY and CDR2 is SAAADI. Trimming cost V 8 bases and J 2 bases, with 10 bases left between them. The CDR3 loop spans 13 amino acids. The chain's CDR3 is CASRRQGNQPQHF. The CDR3 coding sequence is TGCGCCAGCCGGAGACAGGGCAATCAGCCCCAGCATTTT.

V is TRBV7-7 and J is TRBJ2-5; D may be TRBD1 (6 bases). The CDR3 contains 13 residues. Germline CDR1 and CDR2: SSHAT and FNYEAQ (reference sequence). Trimming removed 3 bases from V and 2 bases from J, with 7 bases in between. Here the CDR3 DNA reads TGTGCCAGCAGCTTGGACAGACAAGAGACCCAGTACTTC. It encodes CASSLDRQETQYF. The full variable domain, with the rest looked up from reference TRBV7-7 and TRBJ2-5, is GAGVSQSPRYKVTKRGQDVTLRCDPISSHATLYWYQQALGQGPEFLTYFNYEAQPDKSGLPSDRFSAERPEGSISTLTIQRTEQRDSAMYRCASSLDRQETQYFGPGTRLLVL.

V is TRBV28 and J is TRBJ2-7; D tentatively fits TRBD1 or TRBD2 (5 bases each). V was pared by 5 bases and J by 0 bases, with 14 bases between. Germline assignment: CDR1 MDHEN and CDR2 SYDVKM. This CDR3 spans 15 amino acids. The chain's CDR3 is CASSRPGTSSYEQYF. The CDR3 DNA follows: TGTGCCAGCAGTCGACCCGGGACCAGCTCCTACGAGCAGTACTTC.

This clone was observed a few times. The chain joins TRBV14 to TRBJ1-1; D not resolved. V lost 1 base and J 9 bases, leaving 12 bases between the germline ends. Per germline, CDR1 SGHDN and CDR2 FVKESK. CDR3 size: 13 residues. The CDR3 is CASSQGVGRKAFF. The CDR3 DNA is TGTGCCAGCAGCCAAGGGGTCGGTAGGAAAGCTTTCTTT.

The chain carries TRBV5-1 and TRBJ2-7, with D possibly being TRBD1 (6 bases). Trimming shortened V by 0 bases and J by 3 bases, and 19 bases separated the two germline ends. Germline CDR1 reads SGHRS; CDR2 reads YFSETQ. The CDR3 loop spans 17 amino acids. CDR3 sequence: CASSLAFQWDTSYEQYF. The CDR3, as DNA: TGCGCCAGCAGCTTGGCCTTTCAGTGGGACACCAGCTACGAGCAGTACTTC.

The chain couples TRBV5-1 to TRBJ1-4; 7 bases are shared with TRBD1. The V segment lost 4 bases and the J segment 0 bases; nucleotides outside the gene matches: 6. The CDR3 has 16 residues. Germline CDR1 reads SGHRS; CDR2 reads YFSETQ. The CDR3 sequence: CASSPGTAATNEKLFF. The CDR3 DNA reads as TGCGCCAGCAGCCCCGGGACAGCTGCAACTAATGAAAAACTGTTTTTT.

The J gene is TRBJ2-3, the V gene TRBV11-3; 7 bases fit TRBD1. V lost 6 bases and J lost 2; bases outside the gene matches: 20. The CDR3 has 19 residues. CDR1 and CDR2 (germline): SGHNT, YENEEA. The CDR3 sequence is CASRTWGSGTEKNTDTQYF. CDR3 DNA sequence: TGTGCCAGCAGGACTTGGGGTTCCGGGACAGAAAAAAACACAGATACGCAGTATTTT.

V gene TRBV7-6 combines with J gene TRBJ2-5; 9 nucleotides match TRBD2. Trimming at V came to 9 bases and at J to 4 bases, leaving 12 bases not matched to a gene. Germline CDR1 SGHVS, CDR2 FNYEAQ. The CDR3 runs 15 residues. DNA of the CDR3: TGTGCCAGTATCCGGCGGGAGGGCCATTTAGAGACCCAGTACTTC. Translating it yields CASIRREGHLETQYF.

In this sample, this clone turned up once. This chain connects TRBV6-5 to TRBJ2-7, with D tentatively TRBD2 (5 bases). The CDR3 is 14 residues long. The germline V gene encodes CDR1 MNHEY and CDR2 SVGAGI. V lost 6 bases and J 5 bases, leaving 17 bases between the germline ends. The CDR3 DNA reads as TGTGCCAGCAGCCTCAGGACTGGGTCTGACGAGCAGTACTTC. This sequence encodes CASSLRTGSDEQYF.

The chain combines TRBV25-1 with TRBJ2-7; 8 bases agree with TRBD1. CDR1 is MGHDK and CDR2 is SYGVNS in the germline V gene. The CDR3 contains 16 residues. J lost 1 base, V lost 4 bases, and 9 bases had no gene match. The CDR3 sequence: CASSARAGTGSYEQYF. The DNA for the CDR3 is TGTGCCAGCAGTGCCCGTGCCGGGACAGGATCCTACGAGCAGTACTTC.

The chain employs TRBV7-8 and TRBJ2-2, with 7 bases fitting TRBD2. With V trimmed by 5 bases and J by 0 bases, 6 bases remained unmatched. CDR1 is SGHVS, CDR2 FQNEAQ, per germline. The CDR3 covers 16 residues. CDR3 sequence: CASSQAGRTNTGELFF. CDR3 nucleotide sequence: TGTGCCAGCAGCCAAGCGGGACGGACGAACACCGGGGAGCTGTTTTTT. Together with reference TRBV7-8 and TRBJ2-2, the CDR3 gives the full variable domain: GAGVSQSPRYKVAKRGQDVALRCDPISGHVSLFWYQQALGQGPEFLTYFQNEAQLDKSGLPSDRFFAERPEGSVSTLKIQRTQQEDSAVYLCASSQAGRTNTGELFFGEGSRLTVL.

This clone was seen only a few times. The chain's CDR3 is CASSFRDTGYNEQFF. The CDR3 region has the DNA TGTGCCAGCAGCTTCCGGGACACTGGTTACAATGAGCAGTTCTTC. The chain couples TRBV5-4 to TRBJ2-1; a possible D gene is TRBD1 (6 bases). The CDR3 length is 15 residues. V was pared by 2 bases and J by 4 bases, with 13 bases between. Germline values: CDR1 SGHNT, CDR2 YYREEE (reference sequence).

V is TRBV7-3 and J is TRBJ2-3; D is possibly TRBD2 (6 bases). The V end was cut by 5 bases, the J end by 7 bases, with 16 bases between. Per the germline V gene, CDR1 is SGHTA and CDR2 is FQGTGA. This CDR3 is built from 14 residues. Written as DNA, the CDR3 is TGTGCCAGCAGCCGACTAGGACCCACTAATACGCAGTATTTT. Protein product: CASSRLGPTNTQYF.

V and J are TRBV28 and TRBJ1-2, with 8 bases lining up with TRBD1. The CDR3 covers 14 residues. V dropped 7 bases and J dropped 8; count of bases not matched to a gene: 12. The germline V gene has CDR1 MDHEN and CDR2 SYDVKM. CDR3 protein: CASNTPQGAFGYTF. The CDR3 region has the DNA TGTGCCAGCAATACTCCCCAGGGGGCATTCGGCTACACCTTC.

This chain links TRBV30 with TRBJ1-5, with D perhaps TRBD1 (5 bases). Germline V gene sequence: CDR1 GTSNPN, CDR2 SVGIG (reference sequence). The V end was cut by 3 bases, the J end by 6 bases, with 18 bases between. This CDR3 is 15 amino acids long. The CDR3 protein is CAWSPRGGSGQPQHF. CDR3 nucleotides: TGTGCCTGGAGCCCTCGGGGGGGGTCAGGTCAGCCCCAGCATTTT.

In its sample, this clone was seen once. The chain employs TRBV6-6 and TRBJ1-1; no firm D call. Trimming removed 2 bases at V and 0 bases at J, with 7 bases between. The CDR3 is 14 amino acids. Looked up from germline, CDR1 is MNHNY and CDR2 is SVGAGI (reference sequence). CDR3 sequence: CASSYGEMNTEAFF. In nucleotides, the CDR3 is TGTGCCAGCAGTTACGGGGAAATGAACACTGAAGCTTTCTTT.

This chain uses TRBV5-4 with TRBJ1-1; D gene ambiguous. Trimming took off 0 bases at V and 0 bases at J, with 12 bases between the two ends. Germline CDR1 reads SGHNT; CDR2 reads YYREEE (reference sequence). CDR3 length: 16 amino acids. The DNA of the CDR3 is TGTGCCAGCAGCTTGGGCCCAGCCGGCATGAACACTGAAGCTTTCTTT. Its protein is CASSLGPAGMNTEAFF.

Remarks on this clone: The same CDR3 is also encoded by other DNA sequences in this sample. This rearrangement joins TRBV7-9 to TRBJ1-1, with TRBD1 matching over 8 bases. The CDR3 extends over 14 amino acids. Per germline, CDR1 SEHNR and CDR2 FQNEAQ (reference sequence). Trimming cost V 6 bases and J 4 bases; bases outside gene matches: 7. CDR3 DNA: TGTGCCAGCAGTTTGACAGGGGTGAGCACTGAAGCTTTCTTT. Its protein is CASSLTGVSTEAFF.

The rearrangement uses TRBV28 and TRBJ1-1; D call uncertain. Trimming cost V 9 bases and J 0 bases, with 5 bases left between them. The CDR3 totals 11 residues. Germline assignment: CDR1 MDHEN and CDR2 SYDVKM. CDR3 coding DNA: TGTGCCAGACCAATGAACACTGAAGCTTTCTTT. Translation: CARPMNTEAFF. Variable domain in full (rest from reference TRBV28 and TRBJ1-1): DVKVTQSSRYLVKRTGEKVFLECVQDMDHENMFWYRQDPGLGLRLIYFSYDVKMKEKGDIPEGYSVSREKKERFSLILESASTNQTSMYLCARPMNTEAFFGQGTRLTVV.

The chain uses TRBV5-1 and TRBJ1-1; a possible D gene is TRBD1 (5 bases). CDR3 length equals 16 residues. Between the trimmed V and J ends, which lost 1 base and 1 base, there was a span of 14 bases. Per the germline V gene, CDR1 is SGHRS and CDR2 is YFSETQ. The CDR3 reads CASSLPRGRGNTEAFF. The CDR3 DNA reads as TGCGCCAGCAGCTTGCCCCGGGGGAGGGGGAACACTGAAGCTTTCTTT.

This chain connects TRBV5-1 to TRBJ2-5, with TRBD2 as a possible D gene (6 bases). CDR1 SGHRS and CDR2 YFSETQ come from the germline V gene. This CDR3 contains 15 residues. The ends were cut back, 2 bases at V and 5 bases at J, with 16 bases in the middle. The CDR3 DNA sequence: TGCGCCAGCAGCTTACCCCTCACTAGCAGGGAGACCCAGTACTTC. Translated, it gives CASSLPLTSRETQYF. Complete variable domain (other parts from reference TRBV5-1 and TRBJ2-5): KAGVTQTPRYLIKTRGQQVTLSCSPISGHRSVSWYQQTPGQGLQFLFEYFSETQRNKGNFPGRFSGRQFSNSRSEMNVSTLELGDSALYLCASSLPLTSRETQYFGPGTRLLVL.